The 25 T cell receptor beta chains below come from one sample, sequenced in a study of blood T cell repertoires in COVID-19. Repertoires were generated with immunoSEQ multiplex PCR, while TCRdb's copy carries only in-frame clones and drops some. The sample comprises some 350,000 clones, 89% of which are singletons, and around 3% rests with the top ten. The sample was peripheral blood. The receptor set was obtained from a woman between 25 and 40 years old with COVID-19, enrolled during active disease.

J is TRBJ2-7 and V is TRBV28; possibly TRBD1 for D (6 bases). Per germline, CDR1 MDHEN and CDR2 SYDVKM. Between the trimmed V and J ends, which lost 5 bases and 9 bases, there was a span of 17 bases. This CDR3 region has 13 residues. The CDR3 sequence: CASSPLGDRRQYF. CDR3 sequence (DNA): TGTGCCAGCAGTCCCCTCGGAGACAGGCGGCAGTACTTC.

This chain links TRBV6-1 with TRBJ2-7, with D unresolved. Germline lookup yields CDR1 MNHNS and CDR2 SASEGT. The V end lost 5 bases, the J end lost 3 bases, and 11 bases lay between the germline ends. The CDR3 loop spans 13 amino acids. Here the CDR3 DNA reads TGTGCCAGCAGTCCAGGATCCTACTACGAGCAGTACTTC. As protein: CASSPGSYYEQYF.

The J gene is TRBJ2-5, the V gene TRBV20-1; D might be TRBD1 (5 bases). The ends were cut back, 3 bases at V and 5 bases at J, with 19 bases in the middle. The CDR3 loop spans 15 amino acids. Germline V lookup: CDR1 DFQATT, CDR2 SNEGSKA (reference sequence). The CDR3 nucleotides are TGCAGTGCTAGTGGCAGGGCTACCTTCGGTGAGACCCAGTACTTC. It encodes CSASGRATFGETQYF.

This rearrangement joins TRBV6-1 to TRBJ2-5, with 8 bases fitting TRBD1. The germline V gene has CDR1 MNHNS and CDR2 SASEGT. This CDR3 is built from 15 residues. V gave up 1 base and J gave up 4 bases; unmatched junction bases: 5. CDR3 region: CASSEGDRGGETQYF. Here the CDR3 DNA reads TGTGCCAGCAGTGAAGGTGACAGGGGAGGAGAGACCCAGTACTTC.

A single count supports this clone. This rearrangement joins TRBV6-2 or TRBV6-3 to TRBJ1-2; possibly TRBD1 for D (5 bases). The CDR3 consists of 11 residues. The germline gives CDR1 MNHEY, CDR2 SVGEGT. The V and J ends lost 6 bases and 14 bases respectively, with 16 bases between them. CDR3 nucleotide sequence: TGTGCCAGCAGCCGGAAGACAGAGCTAACCTTC. It specifies CASSRKTELTF.

The chain has TRBV20-1 and TRBJ2-7, with 8 bases aligning to TRBD1. The V gene end was trimmed by 3 bases and the J gene end by 6 bases; junction bases not matched to a gene: 10. The CDR3 has 14 amino acids. Germline CDR1 reads DFQATT; CDR2 reads SNEGSKA (reference sequence). CDR3 sequence reads: CSASAGQGQREQYF. The DNA for the CDR3 is TGCAGTGCTAGTGCCGGACAGGGACAGCGCGAGCAGTACTTC.

The chain recombines TRBV2 with TRBJ1-2, with 8 bases matching TRBD1. Germline V gives CDR1 SNHLY, CDR2 FYNNEI. V lost 6 bases to trimming and J lost 8 bases; unmatched junction nucleotides: 11. CDR3 length: 14 amino acids. The CDR3 coding sequence is TGTGCCAGCAGCGGACAGGGACCACCGGGGGGCTACACCTTC. Translating it yields CASSGQGPPGGYTF.

This chain connects TRBV7-9 to TRBJ2-7; D not certain. This CDR3 contains 12 residues. V was trimmed by 4 bases and J by 5 bases, leaving 9 bases between them. CDR1 is SEHNR and CDR2 is FQNEAQ in the germline V gene (reference sequence). The CDR3 DNA is TGTGCCAGCAGCTCCCCCTTAGACGAGCAGTACGTC. Translating gives CASSSPLDEQYV.

This chain uses TRBV19 with TRBJ1-1; 12 bases are a match to TRBD1. The V segment lost 5 bases and the J segment 6 bases; nucleotides outside the gene matches: 7. The germline CDR1 and CDR2 sequences are LNHDA and SQIVND (reference sequence). CDR3 length equals 15 residues. This CDR3 is CASSSPGQGASEAFF. CDR3 DNA sequence: TGTGCCAGTAGTTCACCGGGACAGGGGGCGTCTGAAGCTTTCTTT.

In this sample, this clone turned up once. The V call is TRBV7-2, the J call TRBJ2-1; D is possibly TRBD2 (6 bases). The length of the CDR3 is 13 residues. CDR1 and CDR2 from the germline V gene are SGHTA and FQGNSA. The germline V and J ends were trimmed by 1 base and 9 bases, with 10 bases remaining between them. CDR3 nucleotides: TGTGCCAGCAGCTTAGTCAGTAGCGGTGAGCAGTTCTTC. Translating gives CASSLVSSGEQFF.

The rearrangement joins TRBV7-9 to TRBJ2-5, with D possibly matching TRBD2 (6 bases). The CDR3 contains 15 residues. Trimming took off 5 bases at V and 2 bases at J, with 15 bases between the two ends. Germline V gene lookup returns CDR1 SEHNR and CDR2 FQNEAQ (reference sequence). The CDR3 DNA reads as TGTGCCAGCAGCACGGGGGAAAAGAATCAAGAGACCCAGTACTTC. Amino acids: CASSTGEKNQETQYF.

V gene TRBV12-5 combines with J gene TRBJ2-3; a weak D match, TRBD2 (5 bases). The length of the CDR3 is 12 residues. Germline V CDR1 and CDR2: LGHNT, FRNRAP. The V end lost 5 bases, the J end lost 4 bases, and 7 bases lay between the germline ends. CDR3 protein: CASGTRADTQYF. CDR3 nucleotides: TGTGCTAGTGGTACGAGGGCAGATACGCAGTATTTT.

The rearrangement links TRBV19 to TRBJ1-1; TRBD1 is a possible D gene (6 bases). Germline CDR1 LNHDA, CDR2 SQIVND (reference sequence). With 5 bases removed from V and 1 base from J, the gap between germline ends came to 11 bases. This CDR3 has 14 residues. The CDR3 DNA follows: TGTGCCAGTAGTTTTGGACAGACGAACACTGAAGCTTTCTTT. Its translation: CASSFGQTNTEAFF.

The V call is TRBV7-2, the J call TRBJ2-1; D unclear. The CDR3 totals 14 residues. Germline V CDR1 and CDR2: SGHTA, FQGNSA. V lost 5 bases, J lost 0 bases, and 8 bases lay in between. CDR3 loop: CASSPSSSYNEQFF. CDR3 DNA sequence: TGTGCCAGCAGCCCCTCCTCCTCCTACAATGAGCAGTTCTTC.

The chain is built from TRBV15 and TRBJ2-2; TRBD2 aligns across 9 bases. The germline V gene has CDR1 LNHNV and CDR2 YYDKDF (reference sequence). CDR3 length equals 17 residues. Trimming at V came to 7 bases and at J to 0 bases, leaving 9 bases not matched to a gene. CDR3 sequence: CATNSGLAGSNTGELFF. The CDR3, as DNA: TGTGCCACCAACTCGGGGCTAGCGGGATCGAACACCGGGGAGCTGTTTTTT.

This clone appeared a few times. The rearrangement joins TRBV1 to TRBJ1-1; the table's D call, TRBD1, was not checked against the DNA. TRBV1 is noted as a pseudogene. The CDR3 is made up of 15 amino acids. The CDR3 reads CTSSKGEQGRTEAFF. In nucleotides, the CDR3 is TGCACCAGCAGCAAAGGGGAACAGGGCAGGACTGAAGCTTTCTTT.

The chain combines TRBV7-2 with TRBJ1-2; 8 nucleotides line up with TRBD1. The CDR3 spans 15 residues. The V and J ends lost 5 bases and 3 bases, in that order; junction bases with no gene match: 8. Germline loops: CDR1 SGHTA, CDR2 FQGNSA. CDR3 DNA: TGTGCCAGCAGCCTCCGGACAGGGACGGACTATGGCTACACCTTC. Translating it yields CASSLRTGTDYGYTF.

Only one count was recorded for this clone. J is TRBJ1-4 and V is TRBV5-1, with TRBD1 identical over 12 bases. Germline CDR1 reads SGHRS; CDR2 reads YFSETQ. With 0 bases clipped from V and 2 bases from J, the junction kept 5 bases outside the gene matches. The CDR3 contains 18 residues. CDR3 amino acids: CASSLEGQGARTNEKLFF. The CDR3 nucleotides are TGCGCCAGCAGCTTGGAGGGACAGGGGGCGCGCACTAATGAAAAACTGTTTTTT. The full variable domain, its missing parts supplied by reference TRBV5-1 and TRBJ1-4, is KAGVTQTPRYLIKTRGQQVTLSCSPISGHRSVSWYQQTPGQGLQFLFEYFSETQRNKGNFPGRFSGRQFSNSRSEMNVSTLELGDSALYLCASSLEGQGARTNEKLFFGSGTQLSVL.

The J gene is TRBJ2-1, the V gene TRBV28, with D possibly being TRBD2 (6 bases). This CDR3 is 13 amino acids long. Looked up from germline, CDR1 is MDHEN and CDR2 is SYDVKM. Trimming removed 6 bases from V and 7 bases from J, with 13 bases in between. CDR3 in DNA: TGTGCCAGCAGGGGGGACTTCCTGAATGAGCAGTTCTTC. The encoded protein is CASRGDFLNEQFF.

The genes are TRBV4-1 and TRBJ2-1; 8 nucleotides match TRBD2. The CDR3 is 19 residues long. The V segment lost 2 bases and the J segment 1 base; nucleotides outside the gene matches: 13. CDR1 is MGHRA, CDR2 YSYEKL, per germline. The CDR3 DNA reads as TGCGCCAGCAGCCAACAACCCCAGGCGGGAGGAGGGTCCTACAATGAGCAGTTCTTC. It is translated as CASSQQPQAGGGSYNEQFF.

The chain couples TRBV19 to TRBJ2-5; 12 nucleotides agree with TRBD1. J lost 3 bases, V lost 6 bases, and 8 bases had no gene match. The germline V gene encodes CDR1 LNHDA and CDR2 SQIVND (reference sequence). The CDR3 has 16 residues. In DNA, the CDR3 is TGTGCCAGTAGCCGGTCGGGGACAGGGGGCGAAGAGACCCAGTACTTC. Amino acids: CASSRSGTGGEETQYF.

V usage is TRBV7-9 and J usage is TRBJ2-1; no clear D. The CDR3 loop spans 14 amino acids. The V gene's germline CDR1 is SEHNR and CDR2 FQNEAQ (reference sequence). Trimming cost V 1 base and J 8 bases, with 12 bases left between them. The CDR3 spells CASSLEYLRDEQFF. The CDR3 DNA reads as TGTGCCAGCAGCTTAGAGTACCTCCGGGATGAGCAGTTCTTC.

The rearrangement joins TRBV6-5 to TRBJ2-1; TRBD2 aligns across 7 bases. There are 12 residues in the CDR3. Germline-derived CDR1 and CDR2 are MNHEY and SVGAGI. J was trimmed by 8 bases and V by 6 bases; bases with no gene match: 4. The CDR3 here is CASSPTSDEQFF. CDR3 nucleotides: TGTGCCAGCAGCCCAACTAGCGATGAGCAGTTCTTC.

The V and J genes are TRBV3-1 (or the pseudogene TRBV3-2) and TRBJ2-3, with D possibly TRBD1 on 5 matching bases. CDR3 size: 14 residues. Trimming left V 0 bases short and J 6 bases short, with 10 bases between. The germline V gene has CDR1 LGHDT and CDR2 YNNKEL (reference sequence). CDR3 DNA sequence: TGTGCCAGCAGCCAAGAGGGGCTCCCGGATACGCAGTATTTT. This sequence encodes CASSQEGLPDTQYF.

The rearrangement links TRBV9 to TRBJ2-1; D unresolved. V lost 0 bases and J 7 bases, leaving 5 bases between the germline ends. CDR1 and CDR2 from the germline V gene are SGDLS and YYNGEE. CDR3 length: 12 amino acids. The CDR3 DNA reads TGTGCCAGCAGCGTAGGTCAGAATGAGCAGTTCTTC. It is translated as CASSVGQNEQFF.